This entry lists 17 T cell receptor beta chains sequenced from one sample in a study of blood T cell repertoires in COVID-19. Repertoires were generated with immunoSEQ multiplex PCR, while TCRdb's copy carries only in-frame clones and drops some. The data show approximately 300,000 clones, 90% seen once. Sample: peripheral blood. The receptors here all came from a woman in her 30s with COVID-19, enrolled during active disease.

The chain carries TRBV6-6 and TRBJ2-5; tentative D call: TRBD1 (5 bases). Trimming removed 4 bases from V and 0 bases from J, with 9 bases in between. The CDR3 covers 14 residues. The V gene's germline CDR1 is MNHNY and CDR2 SVGAGI (reference sequence). CDR3 bases: TGTGCCAGCAGTTCTGGGGCCAACCAAGAGACCCAGTACTTC. Its translation: CASSSGANQETQYF.

This chain connects TRBV27 to TRBJ2-7; 9 positions match TRBD1. Germline V CDR1 and CDR2: MNHEY, SMNVEV (reference sequence). J was trimmed by 3 bases and V by 5 bases; bases with no gene match: 11. There are 16 residues in the CDR3. Here the CDR3 reads CASSPLTGTGYYEQYF. The CDR3, as DNA: TGTGCCAGCAGTCCGCTCACCGGGACAGGGTACTACGAGCAGTACTTC.

This clone appeared a single time. This rearrangement joins TRBV6-5 to TRBJ2-5; possible D gene TRBD1, 6 bases. The V end lost 10 bases, the J end lost 2 bases, and 14 bases lay between the germline ends. The CDR3 has 13 amino acids. Germline V gives CDR1 MNHEY, CDR2 SVGAGI. CDR3 in amino acids: CATSGTTQETQYF. CDR3 nucleotides: TGTGCCACTTCCGGGACAACGCAAGAGACCCAGTACTTC.

The rearrangement links TRBV4-1 to TRBJ1-5; no clear D. CDR1 and CDR2 from the germline V gene are MGHRA and YSYEKL. V was pared by 3 bases and J by 2 bases, with 11 bases between. The CDR3 contains 15 residues. The CDR3 spells CASSHGRAGNQPQHF. As DNA, the CDR3 is TGCGCCAGCAGCCATGGGAGGGCTGGCAATCAGCCCCAGCATTTT.

The V call is TRBV4-1, the J call TRBJ1-5, with 7 bases fitting TRBD1. From germline, CDR1 is MGHRA and CDR2 YSYEKL. The ends lost 0 bases at V and 10 bases at J; junction bases unmatched: 6. The CDR3 loop spans 14 amino acids. CDR3 sequence reads: CASSQERGREPQHF. The CDR3 nucleotides read TGCGCCAGCAGCCAAGAGAGGGGGCGCGAACCCCAGCATTTT.

The chain carries TRBV28 and TRBJ1-5; D might be TRBD1 (6 bases). CDR1 and CDR2 (germline): MDHEN, SYDVKM. The CDR3 totals 16 residues. With 4 bases removed from V and 7 bases from J, the gap between germline ends came to 20 bases. The CDR3 loop is CASSSLGAAGGQPQHF. In nucleotides, the CDR3 is TGTGCCAGCAGTTCCTTGGGGGCTGCAGGCGGGCAGCCCCAGCATTTT.

The genes are TRBV27 and TRBJ1-2, with 7 bases that match TRBD1. Trimming cost V 6 bases and J 8 bases; bases outside gene matches: 6. Germline V gene sequence: CDR1 MNHEY, CDR2 SMNVEV (reference sequence). This CDR3 is 12 amino acids long. This CDR3 is CASRKGAWGYTF. CDR3 nucleotides: TGTGCCAGCAGAAAGGGGGCGTGGGGCTACACCTTC.

This chain links TRBV29-1 with TRBJ2-1; possible D gene TRBD2, 5 bases. The CDR3 spans 12 residues. V lost 0 bases to trimming and J lost 10 bases, with 10 bases between them. Germline CDR1 is SQVTM and CDR2 is ANQGSEA. CDR3 sequence reads: CSVEDRRGEQFF. In DNA form, the CDR3 reads TGCAGCGTTGAAGATCGGAGAGGGGAGCAGTTCTTC.

As for this clone: Mismatch with germline at one junction end may stem from a read error. V usage is TRBV7-7 and J usage is TRBJ2-3, with 7 bases matching TRBD2. The length of the CDR3 is 15 residues. Germline V gene sequence: CDR1 SSHAT, CDR2 FNYEAQ (reference sequence). The CDR3, as DNA: TGTGCTAGCAGCTTAAGAGCGGGACCCACAGATACGCAGTATTTT. Amino acids: CASSLRAGPTDTQYF.

V is TRBV2 and J is TRBJ1-1; TRBD1 matches 10 bases. CDR3 length: 13 residues. CDR1 is SNHLY, CDR2 FYNNEI, per germline. V was pared by 7 bases and J by 4 bases, with 3 bases of the junction left unmatched. The CDR3 region has the DNA TGTGCCAGCATGGGACAGGGGTTCACTGAAGCTTTCTTT. It specifies CASMGQGFTEAFF.

The chain combines TRBV28 with TRBJ1-6; TRBD1 aligns across 9 bases. The CDR3 covers 15 residues. The V segment lost 4 bases and the J segment 9 bases; nucleotides outside the gene matches: 7. Germline V CDR1 and CDR2: MDHEN, SYDVKM. As DNA, the CDR3 is TGTGCCAGCAGTTCCCGACAGGGGGTTGGTTCACCCCTCCACTTT. Translated, it gives CASSSRQGVGSPLHF.

This rearrangement joins TRBV2 to TRBJ1-3, with D hard to call. Germline V gene data show CDR1 as SNHLY and CDR2 as FYNNEI. With 6 bases removed from V and 3 bases from J, the gap between germline ends came to 15 bases. This CDR3 comprises 15 residues. The CDR3 spells CASSPPLALGNTIYF. CDR3 sequence (DNA): TGTGCCAGCAGCCCCCCGCTGGCTCTTGGAAACACCATATATTTT.

The CDR3: CASSLGGRAPGELFF. CDR3 in DNA: TGTGCCAGCAGCTTAGGAGGGCGCGCCCCCGGGGAGCTGTTTTTT. This sequence joins TRBV7-2 and TRBJ2-2; possible D gene TRBD2, 5 bases. Trimming took off 1 base at V and 6 bases at J, with 12 bases between the two ends. Germline CDR1 and CDR2: SGHTA and FQGNSA. This CDR3 spans 15 amino acids.

The chain joins TRBV24-1 to TRBJ2-1; D uncertain. Germline-derived CDR1 and CDR2 are KGHDR and SFDVKD. The V end lost 4 bases, the J end lost 6 bases, and 9 bases lay between the germline ends. This CDR3 comprises 13 residues. CDR3 residues: CATSENDFNEQFF. The CDR3 coding sequence is TGTGCCACCAGTGAGAACGACTTCAATGAGCAGTTCTTC.

The chain couples TRBV5-4 to TRBJ2-3; 15 bases align to TRBD2. The V and J ends lost 6 bases and 8 bases, in that order; junction bases with no gene match: 1. The germline gives CDR1 SGHNT, CDR2 YYREEE (reference sequence). The CDR3 is made up of 13 amino acids. CDR3 loop: CASKGLAGGTQYF. Here the CDR3 DNA reads TGTGCCAGCAAGGGACTAGCGGGAGGTACGCAGTATTTT. Using reference TRBV5-4 and TRBJ2-3 for the parts outside the CDR3, the full variable domain is ETGVTQSPTHLIKTRGQQVTLRCSSQSGHNTVSWYQQALGQGPQFIFQYYREEENGRGNFPPRFSGLQFPNYSSELNVNALELDDSALYLCASKGLAGGTQYFGPGTRLTVL.

The chain carries TRBV20-1 and TRBJ2-7; maybe TRBD1 (6 bases). V gave up 4 bases and J gave up 7 bases, with 11 bases separating them. The CDR3 runs 11 residues. The germline V gene has CDR1 DFQATT and CDR2 SNEGSKA (reference sequence). The chain's CDR3 is CSATTGWEQYF. In nucleotides, the CDR3 is TGCAGTGCTACGACAGGTTGGGAGCAGTACTTC.

The chain uses TRBV21-1 and TRBJ1-4; the D call of TRBD1 is as the table states it, not checked on the DNA. TRBV21-1 is designated a pseudogene. The CDR3 runs to 16 residues. The CDR3 here is CASSKPPRGVWEKLFF. The CDR3 coding sequence is TGTGCCAGCAGCAAGCCCCCCAGGGGGGTATGGGAAAAACTGTTTTTT.